This TCR beta chain comes out of a study of blood T cell repertoires in COVID-19. Sequencing used immunoSEQ multiplex PCR; TCRdb keeps in-frame clones, though not all of them. The table includes over 100,000 clones, roughly 90% detected once. CDR3 length: 12 residues. From germline, CDR1 is SGHDT and CDR2 YYEEEE. The V and J ends lost 6 bases and 11 bases respectively, with 17 bases between them. This clonotype was sampled from a human donor in a cohort sampled during active COVID-19. The sequenced sample was peripheral blood. This chain uses TRBV5-6 with TRBJ1-2; D is unclear. The chain's CDR3 is CASTGGMGFYTF. The CDR3 DNA sequence: TGTGCCAGCACCGGCGGGATGGGGTTTTACACCTTC.